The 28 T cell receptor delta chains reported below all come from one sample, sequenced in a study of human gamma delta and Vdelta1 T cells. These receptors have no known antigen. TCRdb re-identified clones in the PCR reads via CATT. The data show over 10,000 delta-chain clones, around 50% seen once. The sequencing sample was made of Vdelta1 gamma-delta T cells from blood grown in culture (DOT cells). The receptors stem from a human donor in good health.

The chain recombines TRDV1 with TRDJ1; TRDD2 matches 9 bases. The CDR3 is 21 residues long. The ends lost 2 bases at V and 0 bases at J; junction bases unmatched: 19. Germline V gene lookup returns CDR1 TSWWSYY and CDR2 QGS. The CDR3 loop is CALGEKTHLPTSGGYTDKLIF. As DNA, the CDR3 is TGTGCTCTTGGGGAAAAGACCCACCTTCCTACGTCGGGGGGATACACCGATAAACTCATCTTT.

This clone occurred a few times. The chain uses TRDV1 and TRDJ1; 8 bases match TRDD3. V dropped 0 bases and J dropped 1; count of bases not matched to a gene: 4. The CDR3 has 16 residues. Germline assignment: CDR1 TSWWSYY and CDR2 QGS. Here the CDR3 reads CALGELLGESTDKLIF. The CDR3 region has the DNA TGTGCTCTTGGGGAACTGCTGGGGGAAAGCACCGATAAACTCATCTTT.

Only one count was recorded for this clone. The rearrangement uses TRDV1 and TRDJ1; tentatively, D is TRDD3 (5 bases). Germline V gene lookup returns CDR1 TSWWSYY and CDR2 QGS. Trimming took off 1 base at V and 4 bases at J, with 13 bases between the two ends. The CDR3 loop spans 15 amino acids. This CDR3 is CALGERRGLNDKLIF. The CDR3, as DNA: TGTGCTCTTGGGGAACGCCGGGGACTTAACGATAAACTCATCTTT.

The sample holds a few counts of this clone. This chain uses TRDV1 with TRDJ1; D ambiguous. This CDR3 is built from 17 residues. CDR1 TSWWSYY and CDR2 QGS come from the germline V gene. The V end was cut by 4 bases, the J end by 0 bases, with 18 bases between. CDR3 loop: CALGGIPQPKYTDKLIF. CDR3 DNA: TGTGCTCTTGGGGGCATACCTCAGCCCAAGTACACCGATAAACTCATCTTT.

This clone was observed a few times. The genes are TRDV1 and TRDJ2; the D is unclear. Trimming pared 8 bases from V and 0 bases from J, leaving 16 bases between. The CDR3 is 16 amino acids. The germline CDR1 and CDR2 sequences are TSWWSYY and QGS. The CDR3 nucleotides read TGTGCTCTTAATGATTACGGGGTTCCTTTGACAGCACAACTCTTCTTT. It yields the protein CALNDYGVPLTAQLFF.

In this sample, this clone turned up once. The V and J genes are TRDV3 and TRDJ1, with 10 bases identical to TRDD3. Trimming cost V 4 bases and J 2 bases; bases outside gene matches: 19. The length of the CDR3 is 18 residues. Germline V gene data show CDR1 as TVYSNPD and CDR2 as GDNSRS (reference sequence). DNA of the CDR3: TGTGCCTGCCTATTCCCGAGTACTGGGGGATCGGGGACCGATAAACTCATCTTT. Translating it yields CACLFPSTGGSGTDKLIF.

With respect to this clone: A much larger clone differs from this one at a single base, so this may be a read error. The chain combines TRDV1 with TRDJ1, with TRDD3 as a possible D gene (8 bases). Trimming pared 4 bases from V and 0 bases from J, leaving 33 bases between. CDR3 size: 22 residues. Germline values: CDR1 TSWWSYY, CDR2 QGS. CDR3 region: CALGGGSYGMGLGDPYTDKLIF. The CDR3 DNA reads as TGTGCTCTTGGGGGCGGTTCCTACGGTATGGGTTTGGGGGATCCGTACACCGATAAACTCATCTTT.

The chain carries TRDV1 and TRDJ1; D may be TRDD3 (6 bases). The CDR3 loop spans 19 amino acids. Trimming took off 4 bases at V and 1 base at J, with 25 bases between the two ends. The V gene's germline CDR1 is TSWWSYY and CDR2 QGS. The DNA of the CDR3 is TGTGCTCTTGGGGTCTACCTACGTCGGGGGGACATAAGCACCGATAAACTCATCTTT. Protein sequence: CALGVYLRRGDISTDKLIF.

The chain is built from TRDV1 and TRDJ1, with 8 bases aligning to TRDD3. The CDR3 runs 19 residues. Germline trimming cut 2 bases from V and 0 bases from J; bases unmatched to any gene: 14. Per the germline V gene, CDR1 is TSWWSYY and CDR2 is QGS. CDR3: CALGECGTDWGPYTDKLIF. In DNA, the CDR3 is TGTGCTCTTGGGGAATGCGGTACCGACTGGGGGCCTTACACCGATAAACTCATCTTT.

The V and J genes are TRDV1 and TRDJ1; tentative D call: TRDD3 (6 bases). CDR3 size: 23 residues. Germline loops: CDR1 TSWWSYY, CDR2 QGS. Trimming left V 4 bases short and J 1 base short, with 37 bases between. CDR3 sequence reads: CALGGDPNSSHGRGSRRTDKLIF. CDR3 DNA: TGTGCTCTTGGGGGAGATCCCAATTCTTCCCACGGGAGGGGGAGTAGACGCACCGATAAACTCATCTTT.

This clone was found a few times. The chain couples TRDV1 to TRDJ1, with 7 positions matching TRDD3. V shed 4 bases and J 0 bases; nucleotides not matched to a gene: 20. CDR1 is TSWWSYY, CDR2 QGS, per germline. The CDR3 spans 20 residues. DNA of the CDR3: TGTGCTCTTGGGGCCCATTATATACCTGGGGGTTCGACGGACACCGATAAACTCATCTTT. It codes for CALGAHYIPGGSTDTDKLIF.

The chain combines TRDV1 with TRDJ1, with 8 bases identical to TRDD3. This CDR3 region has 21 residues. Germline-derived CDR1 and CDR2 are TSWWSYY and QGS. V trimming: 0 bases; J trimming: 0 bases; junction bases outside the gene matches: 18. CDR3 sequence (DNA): TGTGCTCTTGGGGAACTAATCCCGCCGGGGGATATGTTAGTCTACACCGATAAACTCATCTTT. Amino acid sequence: CALGELIPPGDMLVYTDKLIF.

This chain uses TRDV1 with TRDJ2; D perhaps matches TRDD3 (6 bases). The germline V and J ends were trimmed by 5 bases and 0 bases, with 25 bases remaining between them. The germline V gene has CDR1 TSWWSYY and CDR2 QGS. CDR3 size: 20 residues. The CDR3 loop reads CALGLLRVAGDEALTAQLFF. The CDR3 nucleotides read TGTGCTCTTGGGCTTCTACGAGTGGCTGGGGATGAAGCTTTGACAGCACAACTCTTCTTT.

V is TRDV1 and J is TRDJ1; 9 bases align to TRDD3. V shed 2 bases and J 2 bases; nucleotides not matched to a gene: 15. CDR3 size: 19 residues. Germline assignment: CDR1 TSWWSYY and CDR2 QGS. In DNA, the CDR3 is TGTGCTCTTGGGGAAAGGACCCTACGCGTGGGGGATAGGACCGATAAACTCATCTTT. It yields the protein CALGERTLRVGDRTDKLIF.

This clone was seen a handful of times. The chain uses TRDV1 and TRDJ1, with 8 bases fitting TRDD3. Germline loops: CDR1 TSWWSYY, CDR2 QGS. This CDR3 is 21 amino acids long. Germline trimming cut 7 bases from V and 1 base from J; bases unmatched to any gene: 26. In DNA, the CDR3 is TGTGCTCTTGACCCCACGGGCCCAACTGGGGGTATATCTTTCGGCACCGATAAACTCATCTTT. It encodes CALDPTGPTGGISFGTDKLIF.

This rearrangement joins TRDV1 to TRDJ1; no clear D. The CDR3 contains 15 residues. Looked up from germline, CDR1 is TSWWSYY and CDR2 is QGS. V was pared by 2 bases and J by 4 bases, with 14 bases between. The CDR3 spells CALGEGSSPNDKLIF. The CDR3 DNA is TGTGCTCTTGGGGAAGGAAGCTCACCCAACGATAAACTCATCTTT.

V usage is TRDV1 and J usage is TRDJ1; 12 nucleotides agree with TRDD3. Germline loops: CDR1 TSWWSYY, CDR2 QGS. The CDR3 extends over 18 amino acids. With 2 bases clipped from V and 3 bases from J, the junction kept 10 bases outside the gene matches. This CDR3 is CALGESYPGGYGPDKLIF. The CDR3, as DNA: TGTGCTCTTGGGGAATCGTACCCTGGGGGATACGGTCCCGATAAACTCATCTTT.

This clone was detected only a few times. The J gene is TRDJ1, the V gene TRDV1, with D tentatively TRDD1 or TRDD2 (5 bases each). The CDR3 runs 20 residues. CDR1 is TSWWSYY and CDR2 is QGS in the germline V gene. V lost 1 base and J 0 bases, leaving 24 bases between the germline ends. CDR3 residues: CALGEPTSGNLIKYTDKLIF. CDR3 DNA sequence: TGTGCTCTTGGGGAACCAACTTCCGGAAATCTTATTAAGTACACCGATAAACTCATCTTT.

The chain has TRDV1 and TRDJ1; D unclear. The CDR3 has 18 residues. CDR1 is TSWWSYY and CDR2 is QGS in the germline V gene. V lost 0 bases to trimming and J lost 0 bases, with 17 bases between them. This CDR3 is CALGELFYVKGYTDKLIF. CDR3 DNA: TGTGCTCTTGGGGAACTCTTCTACGTCAAGGGGTACACCGATAAACTCATCTTT.

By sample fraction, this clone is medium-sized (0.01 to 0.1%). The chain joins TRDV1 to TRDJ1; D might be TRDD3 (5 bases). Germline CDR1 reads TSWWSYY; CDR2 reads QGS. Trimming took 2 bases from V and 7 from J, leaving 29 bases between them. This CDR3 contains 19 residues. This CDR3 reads CALGESKGHKISLLGKLIF. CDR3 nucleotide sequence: TGTGCTCTTGGGGAATCGAAAGGTCATAAAATCTCCTTGCTGGGTAAACTCATCTTT.

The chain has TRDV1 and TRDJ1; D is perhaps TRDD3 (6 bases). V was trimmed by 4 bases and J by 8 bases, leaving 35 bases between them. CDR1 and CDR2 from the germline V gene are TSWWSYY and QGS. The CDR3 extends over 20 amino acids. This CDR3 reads CALGGSPSLRLGALDGKLIF. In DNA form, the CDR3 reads TGTGCTCTTGGGGGGAGCCCCAGCCTTCGGTTGGGGGCCTTGGATGGGAAACTCATCTTT.

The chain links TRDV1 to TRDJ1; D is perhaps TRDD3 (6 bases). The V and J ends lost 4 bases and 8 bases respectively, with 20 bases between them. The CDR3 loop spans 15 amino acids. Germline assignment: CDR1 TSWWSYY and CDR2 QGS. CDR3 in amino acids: CALGGAGAPGRKLIF. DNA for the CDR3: TGTGCTCTTGGGGGCGCTGGGGCCCCGGGGCGGAAACTCATCTTT.

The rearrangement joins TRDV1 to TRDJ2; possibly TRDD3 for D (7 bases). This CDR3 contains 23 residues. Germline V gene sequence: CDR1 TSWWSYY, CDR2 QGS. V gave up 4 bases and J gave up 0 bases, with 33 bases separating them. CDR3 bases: TGTGCTCTTGGGGGGGACTTCCTCCTGGGTTCGGATACGGGGGAAGCTTTGACAGCACAACTCTTCTTT. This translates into CALGGDFLLGSDTGEALTAQLFF.

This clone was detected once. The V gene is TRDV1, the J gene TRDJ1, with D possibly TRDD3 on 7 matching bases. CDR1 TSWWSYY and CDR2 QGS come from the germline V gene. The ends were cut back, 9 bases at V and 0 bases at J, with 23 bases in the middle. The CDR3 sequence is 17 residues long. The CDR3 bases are TGTGCTCTAGTCCTTCCCGGATTGGGGGAGTACACCGATAAACTCATCTTT. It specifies CALVLPGLGEYTDKLIF.

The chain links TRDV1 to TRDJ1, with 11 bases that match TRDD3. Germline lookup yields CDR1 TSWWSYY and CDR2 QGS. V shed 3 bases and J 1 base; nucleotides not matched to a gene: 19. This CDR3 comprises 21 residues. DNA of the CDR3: TGTGCTCTTGGGGACCCAAATCCCTCCTACTGGGGGATAATTTTCACCGATAAACTCATCTTT. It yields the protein CALGDPNPSYWGIIFTDKLIF.

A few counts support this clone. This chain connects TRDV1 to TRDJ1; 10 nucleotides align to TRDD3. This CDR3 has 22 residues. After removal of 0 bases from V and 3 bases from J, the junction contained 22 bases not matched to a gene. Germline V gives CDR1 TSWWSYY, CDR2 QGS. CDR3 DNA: TGTGCTCTTGGGGAACTCGATAGCGGGGGATACGGAGATCCTTTCGGGGCCGATAAACTCATCTTT. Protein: CALGELDSGGYGDPFGADKLIF.

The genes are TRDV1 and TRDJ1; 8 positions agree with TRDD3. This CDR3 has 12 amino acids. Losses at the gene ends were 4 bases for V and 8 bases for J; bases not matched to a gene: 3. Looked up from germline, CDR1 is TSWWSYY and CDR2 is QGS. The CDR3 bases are TGTGCTCTTGGGGTCTACTGGGGGAAACTCATCTTT. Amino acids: CALGVYWGKLIF.

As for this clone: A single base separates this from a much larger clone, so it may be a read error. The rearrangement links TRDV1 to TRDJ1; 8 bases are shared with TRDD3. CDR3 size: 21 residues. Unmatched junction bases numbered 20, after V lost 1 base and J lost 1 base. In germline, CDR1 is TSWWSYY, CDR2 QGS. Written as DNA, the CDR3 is TGTGCTCTTGGGGAACAGCCTCCCGCGCTGGGGGAAACCGCGGTCACCGATAAACTCATCTTT. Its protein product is CALGEQPPALGETAVTDKLIF.